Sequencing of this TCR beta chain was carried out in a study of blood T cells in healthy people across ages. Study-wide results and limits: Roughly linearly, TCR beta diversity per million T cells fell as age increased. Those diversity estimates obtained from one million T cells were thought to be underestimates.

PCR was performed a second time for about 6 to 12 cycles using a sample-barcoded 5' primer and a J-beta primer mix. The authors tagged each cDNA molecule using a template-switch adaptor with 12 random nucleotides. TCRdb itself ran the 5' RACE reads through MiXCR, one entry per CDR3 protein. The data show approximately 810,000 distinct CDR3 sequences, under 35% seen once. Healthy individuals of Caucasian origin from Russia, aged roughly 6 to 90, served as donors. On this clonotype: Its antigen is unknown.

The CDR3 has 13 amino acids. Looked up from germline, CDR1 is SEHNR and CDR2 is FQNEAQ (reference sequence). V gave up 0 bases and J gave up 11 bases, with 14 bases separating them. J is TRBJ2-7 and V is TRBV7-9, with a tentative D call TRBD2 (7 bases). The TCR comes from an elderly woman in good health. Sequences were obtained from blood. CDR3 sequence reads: CASSLAQGGGEYF. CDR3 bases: TGTGCCAGCAGCTTAGCGCAGGGAGGGGGAGAGTACTTC.